The 5 T cell receptor beta chains below come from one sample, sequenced in a study of blood T cells in healthy people across ages. PCR was performed a second time for 7 to 11 cycles using a sample-barcoded 5' primer and a J-beta primer mix. TCRdb itself ran the 5' RACE reads through MiXCR, one entry per CDR3 protein. In the table there are about 580,000 distinct CDR3 sequences, 45% to 55% of which are singletons. Sequencing was done on a sample of blood. Receptors originate from a man older than 75 in good health.

The genes are TRBV7-2 and TRBJ1-2, with a weak D call TRBD1 (6 bases). This CDR3 is 13 amino acids long. Germline CDR1 and CDR2: SGHTA and FQGNSA. V was pared by 6 bases and J by 7 bases, with 15 bases between. CDR3 residues: CASRPTGRGGYTF. In DNA, the CDR3 is TGTGCCAGCAGACCTACAGGGAGGGGTGGCTACACCTTC.

This clonotype is a singleton in its sample. V is TRBV7-6 and J is TRBJ1-1, with TRBD1 identical over 7 bases. J gave up 3 bases and V 11 bases, and 30 bases lay outside the gene matches. The CDR3 is 20 residues long. Per the germline V gene, CDR1 is SGHVS and CDR2 is FNYEAQ. The CDR3 region has the DNA TGTGCCTGCACCATTCTTCGGCTACAGGGGCGTGCGGGGGGTGACACTGAAGCTTTCTTT. It specifies CACTILRLQGRAGGDTEAFF.

This chain links TRBV6-2 or TRBV6-3 with TRBJ2-5; D is ambiguous. This CDR3 is built from 12 residues. CDR1 and CDR2 (germline): MNHEY, SVGEGT. The V gene lost 7 bases and the J gene lost 2 bases, with 8 bases spanning the gap. The chain's CDR3 is CASISRQETQYF. The CDR3, as DNA: TGTGCCAGCATAAGCAGGCAAGAGACCCAGTACTTC.

There are many counts of this clonotype. The chain uses TRBV6-6 and TRBJ2-7; 8 bases line up with TRBD1. The CDR3 contains 14 residues. V lost 4 bases to trimming and J lost 4 bases; unmatched junction nucleotides: 6. Germline loops: CDR1 MNHNY, CDR2 SVGAGI (reference sequence). DNA for the CDR3: TGTGCCAGCAGTTGGGGACAGGCTAGTTACGAGCAGTACTTC. Translation gives CASSWGQASYEQYF.

This clonotype has only a few counts. The chain joins TRBV10-3 to TRBJ2-1, with 12 positions matching TRBD2. Germline CDR1 and CDR2: ENHRY and SYGVKD. V lost 4 bases, J lost 4 bases, and 5 bases stayed unmatched. The CDR3 is made up of 16 amino acids. The CDR3 spells CAISGLTSGGYNEQFF. CDR3 DNA: TGTGCCATCAGTGGCCTCACTAGCGGGGGGTACAATGAGCAGTTCTTC.